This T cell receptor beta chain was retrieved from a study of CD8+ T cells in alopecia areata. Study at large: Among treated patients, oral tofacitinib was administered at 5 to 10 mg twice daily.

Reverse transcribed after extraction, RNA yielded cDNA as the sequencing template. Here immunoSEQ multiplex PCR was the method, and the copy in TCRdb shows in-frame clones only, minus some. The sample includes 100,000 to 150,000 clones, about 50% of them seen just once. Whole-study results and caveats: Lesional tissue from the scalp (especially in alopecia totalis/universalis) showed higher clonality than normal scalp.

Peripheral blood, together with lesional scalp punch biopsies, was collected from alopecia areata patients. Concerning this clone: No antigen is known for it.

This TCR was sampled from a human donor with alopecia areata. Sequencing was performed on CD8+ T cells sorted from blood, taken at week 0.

The CDR3 bases are TGTGCCTGGAGTGAAACAGGCTCCCTCTATTTCTACAATGAGCAGTTCTTC. It codes for CAWSETGSLYFYNEQFF. The rearrangement links TRBV30 to TRBJ2-1; D is possibly TRBD1 (5 bases). Germline CDR1 is GTSNPN and CDR2 is SVGIG (reference sequence). The CDR3 loop spans 17 amino acids. The V gene lost 1 base and the J gene lost 3 bases, with 19 bases spanning the gap.